This T cell receptor beta chain was retrieved from a study of cytomegalovirus exposure and HLA in healthy donors. V shed 8 bases and J shed 0 bases, with 14 bases lying between them. This CDR3 is 14 amino acids long. Germline V gene sequence: CDR1 MNHEY, CDR2 SVGAGI. The data were produced by immunoSEQ multiplex PCR, yet TCRdb's version contains in-frame clones alone and is incomplete. The sample records some 290,000 clones, approximately 85% being singletons. The donors were in the roughly 130-subject validation cohort, distinct from the roughly 700-subject first cohort. For this clone: Its antigen is not known.

Study-wide points: High sensitivity and specificity were reportedly achieved when the classifier diagnosed cytomegalovirus status.

This chain uses TRBV6-5 with TRBJ2-7, with D perhaps TRBD1 (5 bases). The material sequenced was PBMCs. The TCR comes from a young man in good health and CMV-seronegative. The DNA of the CDR3 is TGTGCCAGCTACAGGAGCCAGGGCTCCTACGAGCAGTACTTC. Amino acid sequence: CASYRSQGSYEQYF.